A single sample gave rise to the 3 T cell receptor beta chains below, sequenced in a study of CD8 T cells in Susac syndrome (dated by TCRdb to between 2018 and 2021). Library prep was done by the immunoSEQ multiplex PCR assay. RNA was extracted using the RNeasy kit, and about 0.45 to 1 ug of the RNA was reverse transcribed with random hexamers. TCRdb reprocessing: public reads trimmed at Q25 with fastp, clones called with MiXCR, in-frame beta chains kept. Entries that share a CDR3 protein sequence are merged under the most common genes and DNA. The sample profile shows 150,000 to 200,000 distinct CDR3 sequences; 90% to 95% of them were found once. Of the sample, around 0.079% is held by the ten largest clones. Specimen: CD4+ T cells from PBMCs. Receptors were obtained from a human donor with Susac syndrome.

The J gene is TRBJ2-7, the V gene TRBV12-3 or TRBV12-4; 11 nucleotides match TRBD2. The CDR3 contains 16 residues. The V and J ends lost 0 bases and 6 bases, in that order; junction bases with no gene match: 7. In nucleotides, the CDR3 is TGTGCCAGCAGTTTAGCGAACGTAGCGGGGGGGCGCGAGCAGTACTTC. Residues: CASSLANVAGGREQYF.

This CDR3 is CRSGGGDITEAFF. The CDR3 DNA follows: TGCAGATCGGGAGGGGGCGACATCACTGAAGCTTTCTTT. The genes are TRBV20-1 and TRBJ1-1; 7 bases fit TRBD1. The length of the CDR3 is 13 residues. From germline, CDR1 is DFQATT and CDR2 SNEGSKA (reference sequence).

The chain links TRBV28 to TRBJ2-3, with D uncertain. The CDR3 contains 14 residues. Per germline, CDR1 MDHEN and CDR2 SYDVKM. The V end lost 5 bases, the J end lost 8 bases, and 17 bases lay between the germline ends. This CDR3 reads CASSHYREVVTQYF. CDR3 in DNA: TGTGCCAGCAGTCATTATAGAGAGGTGGTTACGCAGTATTTT. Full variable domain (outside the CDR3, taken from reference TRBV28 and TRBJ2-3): DVKVTQSSRYLVKRTGEKVFLECVQDMDHENMFWYRQDPGLGLRLIYFSYDVKMKEKGDIPEGYSVSREKKERFSLILESASTNQTSMYLCASSHYREVVTQYFGPGTRLTVL.